This TCR beta chain came from a study of beta chain features in type 1 diabetes. Study-wide points: More deletions and fewer insertions at VDJ junctions were found in patients with type 1 diabetes. In all four CD4+ subsets, TCRB CDR3 length was significantly, moderately reduced in type 1 diabetes.

Expressed TCRB transcripts were sequenced after all isolated RNA was converted to cDNA. Using immunoSEQ multiplex PCR, the repertoire was profiled, and TCRdb retains in-frame clones only, with some absent. This sample has a few hundred thousand clones, with approximately 16% found just once. A word on this clone: Its antigen is unidentified.

The sequenced sample was naive CD4+ T cells from blood. The receptor comes from a man younger than 30 with type 1 diabetes.

The CDR3 reads CASSSEGHIYNEQFF. CDR3 in DNA: TGTGCCAGCAGCTCGGAGGGCCACATCTACAATGAGCAGTTCTTC. This chain uses TRBV11-2 with TRBJ2-1; D is perhaps TRBD2 (6 bases). Deletions cut 4 bases from V and 3 bases from J, with 13 bases between. This CDR3 comprises 15 residues. Germline V gives CDR1 SGHAT, CDR2 FQNNGV.